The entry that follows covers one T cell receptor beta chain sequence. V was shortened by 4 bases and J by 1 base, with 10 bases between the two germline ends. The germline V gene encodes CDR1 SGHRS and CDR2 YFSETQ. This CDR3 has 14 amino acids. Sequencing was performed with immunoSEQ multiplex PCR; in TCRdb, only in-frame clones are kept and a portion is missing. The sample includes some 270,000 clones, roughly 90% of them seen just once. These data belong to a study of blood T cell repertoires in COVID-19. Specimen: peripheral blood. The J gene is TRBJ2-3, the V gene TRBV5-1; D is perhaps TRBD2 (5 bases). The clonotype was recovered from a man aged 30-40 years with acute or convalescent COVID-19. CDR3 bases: TGCGCCAGCAGCCTGGAGCGGCGCACAGATACGCAGTATTTT. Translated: CASSLERRTDTQYF.